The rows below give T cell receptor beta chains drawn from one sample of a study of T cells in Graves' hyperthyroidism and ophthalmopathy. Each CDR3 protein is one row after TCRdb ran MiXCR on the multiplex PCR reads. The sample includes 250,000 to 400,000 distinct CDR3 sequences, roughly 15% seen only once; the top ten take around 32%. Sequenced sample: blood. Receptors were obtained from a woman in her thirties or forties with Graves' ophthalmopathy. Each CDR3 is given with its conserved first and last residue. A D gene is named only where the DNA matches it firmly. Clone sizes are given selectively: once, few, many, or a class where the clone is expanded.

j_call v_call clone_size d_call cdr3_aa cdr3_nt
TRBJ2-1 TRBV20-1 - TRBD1 CSASSDRHEQFF TGCAGTGCTTCTTCGGACAGGCATGAGCAGTTCTTC
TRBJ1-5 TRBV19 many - CASSMETADQPQHF TGTGCCAGTAGTATGGAGACAGCCGATCAGCCCCAGCATTTT
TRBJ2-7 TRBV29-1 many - CSVREYEQYF TGCAGCGTTAGGGAGTACGAGCAGTACTTC
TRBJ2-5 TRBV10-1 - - CASSGAGGDHQETQYF TGCGCCAGCAGTGGGGCCGGGGGAGACCACCAAGAGACCCAGTACTTC
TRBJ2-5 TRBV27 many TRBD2 CASSFEAGGVQTQYF TGTGCCAGCAGTTTTGAAGCGGGGGGCGTCCAGACCCAGTACTTC
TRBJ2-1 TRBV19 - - CASSITLGQGSEQFF TGTGCCAGTAGTATCACCCTGGGCCAAGGCAGTGAGCAGTTCTTC
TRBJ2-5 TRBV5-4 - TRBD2 CASRKGVAGALSLGETQYF TGTGCCAGCAGAAAAGGCGTAGCGGGGGCCCTTAGTCTGGGAGAGACCCAGTACTTC
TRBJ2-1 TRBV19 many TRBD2 CASSKRGNEQFF TGTGCCAGTAGTAAGCGGGGGAATGAGCAGTTCTTC
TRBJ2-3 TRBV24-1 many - CATSASGESTDTQYF TGTGCCACCAGTGCCTCAGGGGAGAGCACAGATACGCAGTATTTT
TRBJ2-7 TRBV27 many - CASSLQGIGNYEQYF TGTGCCAGCAGTTTGCAGGGTATAGGGAACTACGAGCAGTACTTC
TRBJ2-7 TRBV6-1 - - CASSEFLGDVYYEQYF TGTGCCAGCAGTGAGTTTTTAGGGGACGTATACTACGAGCAGTACTTC
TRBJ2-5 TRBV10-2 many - CASSARETQYF TGCGCCAGCAGCGCCCGAGAGACCCAGTACTTC
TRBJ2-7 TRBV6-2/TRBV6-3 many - CASSLSPRQWTGEQYF TGTGCCAGCAGCCTAAGCCCCCGACAATGGACGGGCGAGCAGTACTTC
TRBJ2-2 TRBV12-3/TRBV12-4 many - CASSFWQGPLAGELFF TGTGCCAGCAGTTTTTGGCAGGGCCCCTTGGCCGGGGAGCTGTTTTTT
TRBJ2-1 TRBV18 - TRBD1 CASSPIEGGEQFF TGTGCCAGCTCACCAATTGAAGGGGGCGAGCAGTTCTTC
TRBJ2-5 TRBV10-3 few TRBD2 CAIRSGGAVETQYF TGTGCCATCAGGAGCGGGGGGGCCGTCGAGACCCAGTACTTC
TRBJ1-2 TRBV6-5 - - CASSYSGELINYGYTF TGTGCCAGCAGTTACTCGGGGGAGTTAATTAACTATGGCTACACCTTC
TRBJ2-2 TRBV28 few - CASSFGRRELFF TGTGCCAGCAGTTTCGGGAGAAGGGAGCTGTTTTTT
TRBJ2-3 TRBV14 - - CASSQDRHSWFGTDTQYF TGTGCCAGCAGCCAAGATCGACATTCATGGTTTGGGACAGATACGCAGTATTTT
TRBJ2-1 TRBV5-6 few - CASSLGAGEQFF TGTGCCAGCAGCTTGGGGGCTGGTGAGCAGTTCTTC
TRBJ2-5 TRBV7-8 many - CASSLTSRSGETQYF TGTGCCAGCAGCCTCACGTCCCGTTCGGGAGAGACCCAGTACTTC
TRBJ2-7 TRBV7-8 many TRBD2 CASSTIIAGGPHEQYF TGTGCCAGCAGCACCATAATAGCGGGAGGGCCCCACGAGCAGTACTTC
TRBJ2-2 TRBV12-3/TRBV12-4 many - CASSPRGGRPGELFF TGTGCCAGCAGTCCGAGGGGGGGGCGGCCCGGGGAGCTGTTTTTT